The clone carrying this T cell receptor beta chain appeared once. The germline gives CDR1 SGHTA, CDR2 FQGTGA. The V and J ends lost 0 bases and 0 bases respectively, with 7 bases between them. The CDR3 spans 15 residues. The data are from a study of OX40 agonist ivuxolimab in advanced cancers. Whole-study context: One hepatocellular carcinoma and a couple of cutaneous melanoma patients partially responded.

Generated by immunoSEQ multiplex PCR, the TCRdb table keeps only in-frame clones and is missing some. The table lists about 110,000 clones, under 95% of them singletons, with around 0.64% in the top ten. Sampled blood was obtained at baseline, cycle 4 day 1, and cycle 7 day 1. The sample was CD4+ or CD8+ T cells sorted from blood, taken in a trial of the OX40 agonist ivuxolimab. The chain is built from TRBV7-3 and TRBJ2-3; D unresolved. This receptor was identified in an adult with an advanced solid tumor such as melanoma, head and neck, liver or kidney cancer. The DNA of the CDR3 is TGTGCCAGCAGCTTAACGGCGCGGAGCACAGATACGCAGTATTTT. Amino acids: CASSLTARSTDTQYF.